This passage covers 14 T cell receptor beta chains from one sample sequenced in a study of Ad26.COV2.S vaccination and SARS-CoV-2 variants. Indicated treatment: 15 to 20 received Ad26.COV2.S at low or high dose, single or two shots; roughly 5 received placebo; per-sample allocation not given. The samples were gathered on day 63 after the first injection of vaccine or placebo. The protocol was immunoSEQ multiplex PCR, while the TCRdb copy is restricted to in-frame clones and leaves out a portion. This table holds a few hundred thousand clones, around 87% found once. The source was peripheral blood, collected in a trial of Ad26.COV2.S vaccine versus placebo. All receptors come from a person between 18 and 60 years old who received the Ad26.COV2.S COVID-19 vaccine or a placebo.

V is TRBV5-5 and J is TRBJ1-2; D is uncertain. Germline CDR1 is SGHKS and CDR2 is YYEKEE (reference sequence). This CDR3 region has 14 residues. V dropped 1 base and J dropped 3 bases, with 10 bases sitting between them. CDR3 residues: CASSLYWGDYGYTF. The CDR3 DNA reads as TGTGCCAGCAGCTTGTATTGGGGTGACTATGGCTACACCTTC. The full variable domain, in which reference TRBV5-5 and TRBJ1-2 provide the parts outside the CDR3, is DAGVTQSPTHLIKTRGQQVTLRCSPISGHKSVSWYQQVLGQGPQFIFQYYEKEERGRGNFPDRFSARQFPNYSSELNVNALLLGDSALYLCASSLYWGDYGYTFGSGTRLTVV.

The chain joins TRBV6-5 to TRBJ2-2; D perhaps matches TRBD1 (6 bases). Germline CDR1 reads MNHEY; CDR2 reads SVGAGI. The CDR3 spans 15 residues. V lost 6 bases, J lost 6 bases, and 17 bases lay in between. The DNA for the CDR3 is TGTGCCAGCAGCCTCTCCGCTTGGGGGCCCGGGGAGCTGTTTTTT. Encoded protein: CASSLSAWGPGELFF.

The chain recombines TRBV9 with TRBJ2-5; no firm D call. V shed 0 bases and J shed 2 bases, with 8 bases lying between them. Germline loops: CDR1 SGDLS, CDR2 YYNGEE. This CDR3 comprises 14 residues. CDR3 amino acids: CASSVEGLQETQYF. The CDR3 DNA reads TGTGCCAGCAGCGTAGAGGGCCTACAAGAGACCCAGTACTTC.

The V gene is TRBV14, the J gene TRBJ1-2, with 7 bases fitting TRBD1. Trimming at V came to 2 bases and at J to 4 bases, leaving 7 bases not matched to a gene. Germline V lookup: CDR1 SGHDN, CDR2 FVKESK. The CDR3 is 15 amino acids. As DNA, the CDR3 is TGTGCCAGCAGCCAATTCACAGGGGCGGGCTATGGCTACACCTTC. Its translation is CASSQFTGAGYGYTF. Using reference TRBV14 and TRBJ1-2 for the parts outside the CDR3, the full variable domain is EAGVTQFPSHSVIEKGQTVTLRCDPISGHDNLYWYRRVMGKEIKFLLHFVKESKQDESGMPNNRFLAERTGGTYSTLKVQPAELEDSGVYFCASSQFTGAGYGYTFGSGTRLTVV.

V gene TRBV6-5 combines with J gene TRBJ1-4; 7 positions match TRBD1. CDR3 length: 14 amino acids. The V segment lost 8 bases and the J segment 8 bases; nucleotides outside the gene matches: 11. Germline loops: CDR1 MNHEY, CDR2 SVGAGI. In nucleotides, the CDR3 is TGTGCCAGCCGCCAGGGGGGGCAAGGCGAAAAACTGTTTTTT. Translating it yields CASRQGGQGEKLFF.

V gene TRBV7-6 combines with J gene TRBJ2-5; 12 bases are a match to TRBD1. V gave up 3 bases and J gave up 5 bases; unmatched junction bases: 7. Germline values: CDR1 SGHVS, CDR2 FNYEAQ. The CDR3 sequence is 16 residues long. This CDR3 is CASSLVGQGALETQYF. The CDR3 DNA is TGTGCCAGCAGCTTGGTGGGACAGGGGGCGTTGGAGACCCAGTACTTC.

This clone came up a few times. The chain joins TRBV23-1 to TRBJ1-3; D not certain. TRBV23-1 is sorted into the ORF group, with uncertain function. V dropped 0 bases and J dropped 3 bases, with 9 bases sitting between them. There are 15 residues in the CDR3. The CDR3 protein is CASSQSSGCGNTIYF. The CDR3 DNA follows: TGCGCCAGCAGTCAATCTAGCGGGTGTGGAAACACCATATATTTT.

The chain recombines TRBV19 with TRBJ1-1; no firm D call. CDR3 size: 13 residues. The ends were cut back, 3 bases at V and 0 bases at J, with 5 bases in the middle. Germline CDR1 and CDR2: LNHDA and SQIVND (reference sequence). The DNA of the CDR3 is TGTGCCAGTAGTATGTTTGTGAACACTGAAGCTTTCTTT. The encoded protein is CASSMFVNTEAFF.

The chain recombines TRBV11-2 with TRBJ1-1; D not certain. The germline CDR1 and CDR2 sequences are SGHAT and FQNNGV. This CDR3 region has 15 residues. Trimming took off 6 bases at V and 6 bases at J, with 20 bases between the two ends. Here the CDR3 DNA reads TGTGCCAGCAGTGTAACCCAAGGGTCAATGGCTGAAGCTTTCTTT. This translates into CASSVTQGSMAEAFF.

The chain uses TRBV6-1 and TRBJ1-1; a weak D match, TRBD1 (5 bases). This CDR3 spans 13 amino acids. CDR1 and CDR2 from the germline V gene are MNHNS and SASEGT. Deletions cut 3 bases from V and 5 bases from J, with 10 bases between. The CDR3 DNA reads as TGTGCCAGCAGTGATTGGGGGAGTACTGAAGCTTTCTTT. Translated: CASSDWGSTEAFF.

This chain connects TRBV4-1 to TRBJ1-2, with 7 bases fitting TRBD1. CDR1 is MGHRA, CDR2 YSYEKL, per germline. V was pared by 4 bases and J by 4 bases, with 6 bases of the junction left unmatched. The CDR3 has 14 amino acids. This CDR3 reads CASSPNSGGYGYTF. The CDR3, as DNA: TGCGCCAGCAGCCCCAACTCAGGGGGCTATGGCTACACCTTC.

V gene TRBV5-1 combines with J gene TRBJ2-5; 7 bases are a match to TRBD1. Trimming took 0 bases from V and 2 from J; bases not matched to a gene: 7. CDR3 length: 16 residues. From germline, CDR1 is SGHRS and CDR2 YFSETQ. CDR3 residues: CASSLASGTAQETQYF. Written as DNA, the CDR3 is TGCGCCAGCAGCTTGGCTTCTGGGACAGCTCAAGAGACCCAGTACTTC.

The chain joins TRBV6-5 to TRBJ1-5, with 9 bases that match TRBD1. The length of the CDR3 is 15 residues. V shed 6 bases, J shed 8 bases, and the junction held 11 bases outside the gene matches. Germline-derived CDR1 and CDR2 are MNHEY and SVGAGI. CDR3 protein: CASSGRDRAIKPQHF. DNA of the CDR3: TGTGCCAGCAGCGGACGGGACAGGGCAATTAAGCCCCAGCATTTT.

This sequence joins TRBV7-3 and TRBJ2-3; 8 bases agree with TRBD1. Germline values: CDR1 SGHTA, CDR2 FQGTGA. With V trimmed by 5 bases and J by 3 bases, 7 bases remained unmatched. The length of the CDR3 is 15 residues. DNA of the CDR3: TGTGCCAGCAGCCCATTTGGACAGGGAACAGATACGCAGTATTTT. Translation gives CASSPFGQGTDTQYF.